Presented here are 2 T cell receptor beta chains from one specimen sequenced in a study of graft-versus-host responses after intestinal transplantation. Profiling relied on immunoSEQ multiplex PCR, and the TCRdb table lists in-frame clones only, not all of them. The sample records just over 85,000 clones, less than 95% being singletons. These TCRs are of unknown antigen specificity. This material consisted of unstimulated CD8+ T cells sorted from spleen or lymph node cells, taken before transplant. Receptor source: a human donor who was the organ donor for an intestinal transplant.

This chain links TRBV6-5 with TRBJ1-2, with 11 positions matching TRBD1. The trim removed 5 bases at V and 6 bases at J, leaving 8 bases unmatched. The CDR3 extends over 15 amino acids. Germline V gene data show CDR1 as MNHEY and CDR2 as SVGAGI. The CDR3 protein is CASSRYPGQGDGYTF. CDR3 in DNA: TGTGCCAGCAGTCGATATCCGGGACAGGGGGATGGCTACACCTTC.

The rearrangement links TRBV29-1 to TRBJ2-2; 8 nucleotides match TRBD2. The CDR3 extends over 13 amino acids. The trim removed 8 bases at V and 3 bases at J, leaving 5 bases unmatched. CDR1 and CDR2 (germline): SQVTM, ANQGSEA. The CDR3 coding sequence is TGCAGCACCCTCGGGGGGGACACCGGGGAGCTGTTTTTT. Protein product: CSTLGGDTGELFF.